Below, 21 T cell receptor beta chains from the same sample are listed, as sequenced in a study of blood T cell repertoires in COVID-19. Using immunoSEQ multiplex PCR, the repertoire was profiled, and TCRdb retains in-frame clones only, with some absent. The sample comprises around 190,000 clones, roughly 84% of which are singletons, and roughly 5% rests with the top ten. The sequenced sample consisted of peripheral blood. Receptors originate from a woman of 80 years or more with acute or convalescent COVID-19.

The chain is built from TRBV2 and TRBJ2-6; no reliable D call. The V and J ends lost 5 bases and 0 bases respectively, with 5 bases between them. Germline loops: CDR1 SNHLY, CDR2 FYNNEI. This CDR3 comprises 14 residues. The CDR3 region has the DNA TGTGCCAGCAGTTATTACTCTGGGGCCAACGTCCTGACTTTC. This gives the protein CASSYYSGANVLTF.

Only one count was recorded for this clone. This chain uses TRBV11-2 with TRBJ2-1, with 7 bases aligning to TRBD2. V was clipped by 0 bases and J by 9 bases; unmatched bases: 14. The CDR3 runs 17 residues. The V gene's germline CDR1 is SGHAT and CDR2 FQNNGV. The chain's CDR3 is CASSLETGTTQRLEQFF. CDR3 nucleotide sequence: TGTGCCAGCAGCTTAGAAACCGGGACTACGCAGAGGCTTGAGCAGTTCTTC.

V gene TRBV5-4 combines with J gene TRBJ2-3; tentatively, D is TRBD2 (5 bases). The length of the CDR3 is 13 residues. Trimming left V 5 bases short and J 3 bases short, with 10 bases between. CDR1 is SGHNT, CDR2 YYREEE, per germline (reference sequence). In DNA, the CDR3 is TGTGCCAGCAGACCCCCGGGGACAGATACGCAGTATTTT. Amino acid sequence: CASRPPGTDTQYF.

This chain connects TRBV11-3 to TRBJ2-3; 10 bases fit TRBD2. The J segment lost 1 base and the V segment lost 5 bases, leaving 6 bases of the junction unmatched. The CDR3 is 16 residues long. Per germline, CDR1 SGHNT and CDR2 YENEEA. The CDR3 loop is CASSQEGTSGTDTQYF. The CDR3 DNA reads TGTGCCAGCAGCCAAGAAGGGACTAGCGGCACAGATACGCAGTATTTT.

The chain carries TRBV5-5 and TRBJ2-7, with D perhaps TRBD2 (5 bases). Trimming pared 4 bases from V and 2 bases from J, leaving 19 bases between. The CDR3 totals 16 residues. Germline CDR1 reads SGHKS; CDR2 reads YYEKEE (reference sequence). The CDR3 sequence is CASSPSELGRPYEQYF. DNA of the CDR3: TGTGCCAGCAGCCCGTCGGAATTGGGGAGACCCTACGAGCAGTACTTC. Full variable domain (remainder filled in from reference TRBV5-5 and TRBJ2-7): DAGVTQSPTHLIKTRGQQVTLRCSPISGHKSVSWYQQVLGQGPQFIFQYYEKEERGRGNFPDRFSARQFPNYSSELNVNALLLGDSALYLCASSPSELGRPYEQYFGPGTRLTVT.

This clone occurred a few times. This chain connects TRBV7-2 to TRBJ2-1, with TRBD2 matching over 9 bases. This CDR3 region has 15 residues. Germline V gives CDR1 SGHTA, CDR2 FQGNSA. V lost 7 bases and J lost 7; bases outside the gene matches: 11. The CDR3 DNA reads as TGTGCCAGCACGCTTCTGGCGGGAGGGCTGAATGAGCAGTTCTTC. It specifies CASTLLAGGLNEQFF. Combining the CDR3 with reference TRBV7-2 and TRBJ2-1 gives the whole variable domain GAGVSQSPSNKVTEKGKDVELRCDPISGHTALYWYRQSLGQGLEFLIYFQGNSAPDKSGLPSDRFSAERTGGSVSTLTIQRTQQEDSAVYLCASTLLAGGLNEQFFGPGTRLTVL.

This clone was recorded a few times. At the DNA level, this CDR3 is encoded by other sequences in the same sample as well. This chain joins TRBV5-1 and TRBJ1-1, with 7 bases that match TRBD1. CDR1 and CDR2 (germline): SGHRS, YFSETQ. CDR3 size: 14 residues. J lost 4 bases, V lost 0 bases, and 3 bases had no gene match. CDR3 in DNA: TGCGCCAGCAGCTTGGTCGCAGGGGGCACTGAAGCTTTCTTT. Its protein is CASSLVAGGTEAFF.

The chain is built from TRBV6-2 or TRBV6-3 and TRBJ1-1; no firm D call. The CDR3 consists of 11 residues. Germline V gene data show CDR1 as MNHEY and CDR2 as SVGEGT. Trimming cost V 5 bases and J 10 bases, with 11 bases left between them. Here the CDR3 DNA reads TGTGCCAGCAGTCCACCGGGAGCAGCTTTCTTT. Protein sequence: CASSPPGAAFF.

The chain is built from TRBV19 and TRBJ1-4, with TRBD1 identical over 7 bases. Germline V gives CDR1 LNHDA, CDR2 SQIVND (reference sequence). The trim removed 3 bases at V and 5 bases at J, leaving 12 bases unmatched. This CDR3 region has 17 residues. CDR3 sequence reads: CASSIGRLGQKNEKLFF. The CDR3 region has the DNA TGTGCCAGTAGTATCGGAAGACTGGGACAGAAAAATGAAAAACTGTTTTTT.

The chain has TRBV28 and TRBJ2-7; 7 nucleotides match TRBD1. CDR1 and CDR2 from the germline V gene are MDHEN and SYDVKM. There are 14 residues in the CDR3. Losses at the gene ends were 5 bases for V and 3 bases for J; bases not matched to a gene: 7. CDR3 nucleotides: TGTGCCAGCAGTCTTTTACAGGGGAACTACGAGCAGTACTTC. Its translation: CASSLLQGNYEQYF.

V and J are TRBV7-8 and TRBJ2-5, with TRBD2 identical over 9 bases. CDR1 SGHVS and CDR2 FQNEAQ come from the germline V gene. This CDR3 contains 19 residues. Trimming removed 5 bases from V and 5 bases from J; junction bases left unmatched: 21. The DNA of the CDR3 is TGTGCCAGCAGCCCAGGGATGCTAGCGGGACCACTTTTTAGGGAGACCCAGTACTTC. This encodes CASSPGMLAGPLFRETQYF.

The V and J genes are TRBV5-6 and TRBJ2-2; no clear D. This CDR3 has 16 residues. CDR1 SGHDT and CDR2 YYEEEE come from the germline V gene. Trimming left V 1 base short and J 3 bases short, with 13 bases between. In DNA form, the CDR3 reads TGTGCCAGCAGCTTGAGTCCGCCCCGGGACACCGGGGAGCTGTTTTTT. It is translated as CASSLSPPRDTGELFF.

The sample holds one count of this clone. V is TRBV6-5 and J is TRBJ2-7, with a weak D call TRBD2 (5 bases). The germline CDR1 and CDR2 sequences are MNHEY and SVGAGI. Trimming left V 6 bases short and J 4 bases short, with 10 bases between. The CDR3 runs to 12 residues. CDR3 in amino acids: CASRRSGYEQYF. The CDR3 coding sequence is TGTGCCAGCAGACGATCGGGGTACGAGCAGTACTTC.

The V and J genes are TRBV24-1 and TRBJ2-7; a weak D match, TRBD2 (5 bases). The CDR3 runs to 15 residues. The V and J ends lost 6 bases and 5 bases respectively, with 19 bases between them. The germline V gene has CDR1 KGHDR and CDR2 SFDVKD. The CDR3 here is CATSLGGLSMDEQYF. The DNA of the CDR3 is TGTGCCACCAGTCTAGGCGGGCTTTCCATGGACGAGCAGTACTTC.

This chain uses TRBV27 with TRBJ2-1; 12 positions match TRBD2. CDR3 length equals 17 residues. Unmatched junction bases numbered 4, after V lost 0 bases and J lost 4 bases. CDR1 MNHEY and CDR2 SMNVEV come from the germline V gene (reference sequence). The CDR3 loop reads CASSLSLAGGVYNEQFF. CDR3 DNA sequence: TGTGCCAGCAGTTTATCCCTAGCGGGAGGGGTATACAATGAGCAGTTCTTC.

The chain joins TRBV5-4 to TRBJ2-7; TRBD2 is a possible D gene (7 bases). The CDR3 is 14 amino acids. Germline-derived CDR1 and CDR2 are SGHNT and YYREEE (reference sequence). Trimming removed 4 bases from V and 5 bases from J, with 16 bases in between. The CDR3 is CASSPGGRIDEQYF. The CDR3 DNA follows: TGTGCCAGCAGCCCGGGGGGCAGGATCGACGAGCAGTACTTC.

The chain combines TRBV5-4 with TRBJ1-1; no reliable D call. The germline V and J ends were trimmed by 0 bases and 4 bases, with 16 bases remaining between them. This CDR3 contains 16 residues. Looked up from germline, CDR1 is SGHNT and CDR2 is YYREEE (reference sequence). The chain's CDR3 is CASSLEQPSVGTEAFF. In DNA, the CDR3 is TGTGCCAGCAGCTTGGAACAGCCCTCCGTCGGCACTGAAGCTTTCTTT.

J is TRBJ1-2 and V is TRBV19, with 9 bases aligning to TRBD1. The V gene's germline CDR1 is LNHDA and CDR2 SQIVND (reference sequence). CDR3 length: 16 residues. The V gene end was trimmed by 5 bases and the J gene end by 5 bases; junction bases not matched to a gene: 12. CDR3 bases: TGTGCCAGTAGTTCAGGCGATTTACAGGGGGCGTATGGCTACACCTTC. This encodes CASSSGDLQGAYGYTF.

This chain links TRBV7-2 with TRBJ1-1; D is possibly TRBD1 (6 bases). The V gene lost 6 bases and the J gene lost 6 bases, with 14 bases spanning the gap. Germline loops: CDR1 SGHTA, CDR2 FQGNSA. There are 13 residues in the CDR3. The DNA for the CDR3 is TGTGCCAGCAGTCTAGGGGGTCGGGCTGAAGCTTTCTTT. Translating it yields CASSLGGRAEAFF.

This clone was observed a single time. CDR3 in DNA: TGCAGCGCAGGGTGGGTGGGGCAGAACACTGAAGCTTTCTTT. Protein product: CSAGWVGQNTEAFF. The chain couples TRBV29-1 to TRBJ1-1, with D possibly matching TRBD1 (5 bases). Trimming removed 7 bases from V and 1 base from J, with 16 bases in between. Germline V gene lookup returns CDR1 SQVTM and CDR2 ANQGSEA. The CDR3 covers 14 residues.

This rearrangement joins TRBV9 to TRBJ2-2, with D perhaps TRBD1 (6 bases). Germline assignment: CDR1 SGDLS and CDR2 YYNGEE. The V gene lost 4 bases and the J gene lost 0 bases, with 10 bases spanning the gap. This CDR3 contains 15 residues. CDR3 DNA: TGTGCCAGCAGCTTCGGGACACCGAACACCGGGGAGCTGTTTTTT. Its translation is CASSFGTPNTGELFF.